The rows below give T cell receptor beta chains drawn from one sample of a study of blood T cell repertoires in COVID-19. The assay was immunoSEQ multiplex PCR, and TCRdb's table has in-frame clones only and misses some. The sample gives 90,000 to 130,000 clones, more than 75% of which show up once; approximately 1.5% is in the top ten. The sequencing input was peripheral blood. These receptors all come from a man in his forties with acute or convalescent COVID-19. CDR3s include the opening cysteine and the closing phenylalanine or tryptophan. D genes are given only for firm matches. Some rows have no size entry. The others give once, few or many, or a class for an expanded clone.

v_gene,d_gene,abundance,j_gene,CDR3aa,CDR3nt
TRBV30,-,-,TRBJ2-3,CAWSALGPTDTQYF,TGTGCCTGGAGTGCCCTTGGCCCCACAGATACGCAGTATTTT
TRBV7-6,TRBD1,once,TRBJ2-3,CASSSTGADTDTQYF,TGTGCCAGCAGCTCGACAGGGGCGGACACAGATACGCAGTATTTT
TRBV2,-,-,TRBJ1-5,CASRDSLNQPQHF,TGTGCCAGCAGAGACAGTCTAAATCAGCCCCAGCATTTT
TRBV3-1/TRBV3-2,TRBD1,once,TRBJ1-2,CASSPSQGYGYTF,TGTGCCAGCAGCCCCTCACAGGGGTATGGCTACACCTTC
TRBV24-1,-,-,TRBJ2-7,CATSDRDNYEQYF,TGTGCCACCAGTGATCGTGACAACTACGAGCAGTACTTC
TRBV19,-,-,TRBJ2-1,CASSIVRGEQFF,TGTGCCAGTAGTATAGTGCGAGGGGAGCAGTTCTTC
TRBV3-1/TRBV3-2,TRBD1,-,TRBJ1-3,CASSQNRGSGNTIYF,TGTGCCAGCAGCCAAAACAGGGGTTCTGGAAACACCATATATTTT
TRBV29-1,TRBD1,-,TRBJ2-3,CSDKGVGQGPDTQYF,TGCAGCGACAAAGGAGTGGGACAGGGGCCAGATACGCAGTATTTT
TRBV4-2,-,-,TRBJ1-3,CASSRGEAQTSGNTIYF,TGTGCCAGCAGCCGCGGGGAGGCCCAGACCTCTGGAAACACCATATATTTT
TRBV9,-,-,TRBJ1-1,CASSVTGRGTEAFF,TGTGCCAGCAGCGTCACCGGGCGGGGCACTGAAGCTTTCTTT
TRBV7-9,TRBD2,-,TRBJ2-1,CASSPGSGGYNEQFF,TGTGCCAGCAGTCCCGGGAGCGGGGGCTACAATGAGCAGTTCTTC
TRBV14,-,-,TRBJ2-1,CASSPKGRGNNEQFF,TGTGCCAGCAGCCCTAAAGGTCGGGGGAACAATGAGCAGTTCTTC
TRBV4-3,TRBD1,-,TRBJ1-3,CASSHTGGFSGNTIYF,TGCGCCAGCAGCCATACAGGGGGCTTCTCTGGAAACACCATATATTTT
TRBV7-9,-,-,TRBJ1-1,CASSFRDRNTEAFF,TGTGCCAGCAGCTTTCGAGACAGGAACACTGAAGCTTTCTTT
TRBV7-8,-,-,TRBJ2-3,CASSSLVGGTDTQYF,TGTGCCAGCAGCTCCTTGGTAGGAGGTACAGATACGCAGTATTTT
TRBV14,TRBD1,-,TRBJ2-1,CASSSRQGYYNEQFF,TGTGCCAGCAGCTCCCGACAGGGCTACTACAATGAGCAGTTCTTC
TRBV11-3,-,-,TRBJ2-1,CASSLEGGTSNEQFF,TGTGCCAGCAGCTTAGAGGGCGGGACGTCGAATGAGCAGTTCTTC
TRBV6-5,TRBD1,few,TRBJ2-7,CASSPIDRGLYEQYF,TGTGCCAGCAGCCCAATAGACAGGGGGCTGTACGAGCAGTACTTC
TRBV7-3,TRBD2,-,TRBJ2-5,CASSTGTSVKETQYF,TGTGCCAGCAGCACCGGGACTAGCGTAAAAGAGACCCAGTACTTC
TRBV6-6,-,-,TRBJ1-4,CASSIGTVKLFF,TGTGCCAGCAGTATCGGGACTGTAAAACTGTTTTTT
TRBV18,TRBD1,-,TRBJ1-2,CASSRAGQGKYGYTF,TGTGCCAGCTCACGGGCGGGACAGGGGAAGTATGGCTACACCTTC
TRBV25-1,-,-,TRBJ1-3,CASSEIGANSGNTIYF,TGTGCCAGCAGTGAAATAGGGGCCAACTCAGGAAACACCATATATTTT
TRBV7-9,TRBD2,few,TRBJ2-3,CASSYGLAEVDTQYF,TGTGCCAGCAGCTACGGACTAGCGGAAGTTGATACGCAGTATTTT
TRBV13,-,few,TRBJ2-7,CASSRGYGTSYEQYF,TGTGCCAGCAGCCGCGGATACGGCACGTCCTACGAGCAGTACTTC
TRBV30,-,few,TRBJ1-2,CAWSRQSYGYTF,TGTGCCTGGTCGCGACAGTCCTATGGCTACACCTTC
TRBV28,TRBD1,-,TRBJ1-6,CASSHDRDSSYNSPLHF,TGTGCCAGCAGTCACGACAGGGATAGCTCCTATAATTCACCCCTCCACTTT
TRBV19,-,-,TRBJ2-1,CASSTGLGSNEQFF,TGTGCCAGTAGCACGGGCCTGGGGAGCAATGAGCAGTTCTTC
TRBV7-2,-,-,TRBJ2-3,CASSSRGAHTDTQYF,TGTGCCAGCAGCTCCCGGGGGGCCCACACAGATACGCAGTATTTT
TRBV21-1,-,-,TRBJ2-2,CASVAGLDFHTGELFF,TGTGCCAGCGTGGCAGGACTCGATTTTCATACCGGGGAGCTGTTTTTT
TRBV19,-,-,TRBJ2-7,CASRESPGLFYEQYF,TGTGCCAGTAGGGAGTCCCCGGGACTCTTCTACGAGCAGTACTTC
TRBV7-8,TRBD1,-,TRBJ2-2,CASSYGQGPNTGELFF,TGTGCCAGCAGCTATGGACAGGGGCCTAACACCGGGGAGCTGTTTTTT
TRBV28,-,-,TRBJ1-5,CATRSRGLYNQPQHF,TGTGCCACCAGAAGCAGGGGACTATACAATCAGCCCCAGCATTTT
TRBV11-3,TRBD2,-,TRBJ2-3,CASSGRGTSGGDTQYF,TGTGCCAGCAGCGGTCGGGGGACTAGCGGTGGGGATACGCAGTATTTT
TRBV3-1/TRBV3-2,-,-,TRBJ2-1,CASSQDPESYNEQFF,TGTGCCAGCAGCCAAGATCCCGAGTCCTACAATGAGCAGTTCTTC
TRBV28,TRBD1,-,TRBJ2-7,CASSITGGGEQYF,TGTGCCAGCAGCATAACAGGGGGCGGCGAGCAGTACTTC
TRBV6-5,TRBD2,-,TRBJ2-1,CASNLLAGHNEQFF,TGTGCCAGCAACCTACTAGCGGGACACAATGAGCAGTTCTTC
TRBV4-2,TRBD1,-,TRBJ2-7,CASSLSNRGSYEQYF,TGTGCCAGCAGCTTGAGCAACAGGGGATCCTACGAGCAGTACTTC
TRBV5-1,TRBD1,-,TRBJ2-7,CASSLRDRAYEQYF,TGCGCCAGCAGCTTGAGGGACAGGGCCTACGAGCAGTACTTC
TRBV4-3,TRBD2,-,TRBJ2-1,CASSQVSSGGPYNEQFF,TGCGCCAGCAGCCAAGTTTCTAGCGGGGGCCCATACAATGAGCAGTTCTTC
TRBV5-4,-,-,TRBJ2-5,CASSLDRRETQYF,TGTGCCAGCAGCTTGGATCGGCGGGAGACCCAGTACTTC
TRBV30,TRBD1,-,TRBJ1-6,CACGTVTYNSPLHF,TGTGCCTGTGGGACAGTGACCTATAATTCACCCCTCCACTTT
TRBV11-2,TRBD2,-,TRBJ2-5,CASSRAQRERVETQYF,TGTGCCAGCAGCCGCGCTCAGCGGGAGCGGGTTGAGACCCAGTACTTC
TRBV7-2,-,once,TRBJ2-5,CASSLDRETQYF,TGTGCCAGCAGCTTAGATCGGGAGACCCAGTACTTC
TRBV7-2,TRBD2,-,TRBJ2-1,CASSLTSGISEQFF,TGTGCCAGCAGCTTAACTAGCGGGATAAGTGAGCAGTTCTTC
TRBV28,-,few,TRBJ1-5,CASSLGGARPQHF,TGTGCCAGCAGTTTAGGGGGGGCCCGGCCCCAGCATTTT
TRBV5-1,TRBD2,-,TRBJ2-7,CASSLVTSGDLYEQYF,TGCGCCAGCAGCTTGGTGACTAGCGGGGACCTCTACGAGCAGTACTTC
TRBV3-1/TRBV3-2,-,-,TRBJ1-6,CASSQVRGSHNSPLHF,TGTGCCAGCAGCCAAGTTAGGGGCAGTCATAATTCACCCCTCCACTTT
TRBV7-3,-,-,TRBJ2-1,CASSLGLYNEQFF,TGTGCCAGCAGCTTAGGACTTTACAATGAGCAGTTCTTC
TRBV5-5,TRBD1,-,TRBJ1-4,CASSSDRDGGNEKLFF,TGTGCCAGCAGCTCCGACAGGGACGGGGGAAATGAAAAACTGTTTTTT
TRBV18,TRBD2,-,TRBJ2-5,CASSRRGTSDQETQYF,TGTGCCAGCTCACGACGAGGGACTAGCGACCAAGAGACCCAGTACTTC
TRBV2,-,-,TRBJ2-3,CASSELKGGSGGTDTQYF,TGTGCCAGCAGTGAATTGAAGGGAGGTTCCGGGGGCACAGATACGCAGTATTTT
TRBV7-7,-,-,TRBJ1-1,CASSLGLWNTEAFF,TGTGCTAGCAGCTTAGGGCTTTGGAACACTGAAGCTTTCTTT
TRBV10-3,TRBD1,-,TRBJ2-2,CAISDRGRTGELFF,TGTGCCATCAGCGACAGGGGGCGAACCGGGGAGCTGTTTTTT